The source of this TCR beta chain is a study of blood T cell repertoires in COVID-19. Study-wide context: Samples of COVID-19 (acute and convalescent) were obtained from the United States, Italy and Spain. In each case, the material was cDNA or gDNA derived from T cells, B-cell-depleted T cells, or PBMCs.

TCRdb's copy holds only in-frame clones and misses some; the assay was immunoSEQ multiplex PCR. The sample records about 370,000 clones, about 89% being singletons. The CDR3 spans 16 residues. Germline V gene lookup returns CDR1 SGHVS and CDR2 FQNEAQ. Trimming pared 2 bases from V and 6 bases from J, leaving 18 bases between. This TCR was recovered from a woman in her 30s with COVID-19, enrolled during active disease. The rearrangement joins TRBV7-8 to TRBJ2-3; D may be TRBD1 (6 bases). Specimen: peripheral blood. The CDR3 is CASSLPLQGGWDTQYF. The DNA for the CDR3 is TGTGCCAGCAGCTTACCCCTACAGGGCGGATGGGATACGCAGTATTTT.